A single T cell receptor (beta chain) is shown here with its context. No antigen is known for it. No qualities accompany the bases; no much larger clone lies one base away. Collaborating institutions collected whole blood in K2EDTA tubes following their own protocols. For TCRbeta analysis, collaborators shipped samples in one of three forms: frozen whole blood, isolated PBMCs, or DNA extracted from either of those sample types. This sample is part of a study of blood T cell repertoires in COVID-19 (dated by TCRdb to the early 2020s). Notes on the research overall: Collaborator samples came from the United States, Italy and Spain and covered acute and convalescent phases of COVID-19. The material from the prospective study consisted of cDNA or gDNA derived from T cells, B-cell-depleted T cells, or PBMCs. The dataset comprised deeply sampled blood TCRbeta repertoires from subjects exposed to, actively infected with, or recovered from COVID-19. The repertoires were released in a freely available public database intended as a resource for research on the immune response to SARS-CoV-2. Samples came from the ongoing ImmuneRACE study (first 160 participants) plus 1,254 subjects from 6 global collaborators. Nearly every sample came with metadata listing a de-identified subject ID, COVID-19 status, age in years and sex. HLA class I and class II types, where available, came from metadata supplied by the sample provider rather than from assay-based typing. Summary of the overall study and its limitations: The quantity of clinical and demographic metadata differed by source and by participant and was supplied without curation.

TCRbeta CDR3 regions were amplified from genomic DNA using the immunoSEQ Assay, a bias-controlled multiplex PCR. Per the authors' processing: Nucleated cell counts per sample were estimated from amplification of reference gene primers within the assay. Sequence reads were collapsed and filtered to measure the absolute abundance of every unique TCRbeta CDR3 rearrangement. For each sample, productive Simpson clonality was calculated as the square root of Simpson's diversity index over productive rearrangements. Entries here come from immuneACCESS through TCRdb and include only in-frame sequences with V and J called. Some clones fail to appear in such tables; in the studies checked, an unresolved V gene covers under half of the shortfall, and the cause of the remainder is unknown. That table gives V, J and clone size, and the DNA gave D and trimming. Across this sample there are 130,000 or so clones, with less than 85% seen only once. The ten largest clonotypes hold 10% to 15% of the sample.

Counted from cysteine to phenylalanine, this CDR3 has 16 amino acids. Of the read, only the CDR3 DNA is kept; its 48 bases are in frame from base 1. V is reduced by 2 bases and J by 0 bases, leaving a spacing of 14 bases between them. CDR1 and CDR2, looked up from the germline V gene, are SGHTS and YDEGEE. Recombination connected TRBV5-8 to TRBJ1-1; the D gene cannot be named for sure. The sequence derives from a woman aged 55-69 years with acute or convalescent COVID-19. The sequencing sample was made of peripheral blood. CDR3 region: CASSLWSPLLNTEAFF. The sequence in DNA is TGTGCCAGCAGCTTATGGAGCCCTCTGCTGAACACTGAAGCTTTCTTT.